This T cell receptor beta chain was found in a study of follicular helper T cells after annual influenza vaccination. Overall study context: Days 0, 7 and 28 post-vaccination were the blood draw times. For some subjects, blood spans the 2013-2014, 2014-2015 and 2015-2016 annual vaccinations.

The CDR3 is 14 residues long. CDR1 and CDR2 (germline): SGHRS, YFSETQ. Trimming removed 1 base at V and 8 bases at J, with 12 bases between. Survey level resolution was used for TCRB sequencing. TCRdb's table, derived via immunoSEQ multiplex PCR, lists solely in-frame clones and lacks some. The data show a few thousand clones, around 85% seen once. Time point of the sample: 2015-2016 season, pre-vaccination. The specimen comprised CXCR5+ CD38- circulating T follicular helper cells from blood, sampled on the day of influenza vaccination. Subset reported: circulating Tfh, non-naive CD4+CXCR5+PD-1+ (ICOS+CD38+ or ICOS-CD38-). This chain links TRBV5-1 with TRBJ1-4; TRBD1 is a possible D gene (5 bases). The receptor comes from an adult who received the influenza vaccine. CDR3 sequence: CASSLKGSGEKLFF. For the CDR3, the DNA is TGCGCCAGCAGCTTGAAGGGGTCAGGGGAAAAACTGTTTTTT.